The rows below give T cell receptor beta chains drawn from one sample of a study of naive and memory T cell subsets. TCRdb re-called the UMI-ligation and nested PCR reads with MiXCR, one entry per CDR3 protein. The sample holds some 80,000 distinct CDR3 sequences; 8% to 9.5% are singletons and the top ten take about 1.2%. What was sequenced was naive CD8+ T cells from blood. These receptors came from a human donor in good health. CDR3s include the opening cysteine and the closing phenylalanine or tryptophan. A D gene is named only where the DNA matches it firmly. Rows give clone size only sometimes, using once, few, many, or a class for an expanded clone.

abundance: -
d_gene: -
v_gene: TRBV7-9
j_gene: TRBJ2-2
CDR3aa: CASSLGPVRTNTGELFF
CDR3nt: TGTGCCAGCAGCTTAGGGCCGGTAAGGACGAACACCGGGGAGCTGTTTTTT

abundance: many
d_gene: -
v_gene: TRBV7-9
j_gene: TRBJ2-5
CDR3aa: CASSATTGDLKTQYF
CDR3nt: TGTGCCAGCAGCGCTACCACAGGAGACTTAAAGACCCAGTACTTC

abundance: many
d_gene: -
v_gene: TRBV10-3
j_gene: TRBJ1-5
CDR3aa: CAISESGQPNQPQHF
CDR3nt: TGTGCCATCAGTGAGTCGGGGCAGCCCAATCAGCCCCAGCATTTT

abundance: many
d_gene: -
v_gene: TRBV29-1
j_gene: TRBJ2-3
CDR3aa: CSVEGGQTSTDTQYF
CDR3nt: TGCAGCGTTGAAGGTGGACAGACTAGCACAGATACGCAGTATTTT

abundance: few
d_gene: TRBD2
v_gene: TRBV7-6
j_gene: TRBJ2-1
CDR3aa: CASSPGGGPNEQFF
CDR3nt: TGTGCCAGCAGCCCCGGGGGAGGGCCGAATGAGCAGTTCTTC

abundance: many
d_gene: -
v_gene: TRBV9
j_gene: TRBJ2-3
CDR3aa: CASSVVTDTQYF
CDR3nt: TGTGCCAGCAGCGTAGTCACAGATACGCAGTATTTT

abundance: few
d_gene: -
v_gene: TRBV5-5
j_gene: TRBJ2-6
CDR3aa: CASSPEANVLTF
CDR3nt: TGTGCCAGCAGCCCCGAGGCCAACGTCCTGACTTTC

abundance: few
d_gene: -
v_gene: TRBV2
j_gene: TRBJ1-3
CDR3aa: CASSWDTIYF
CDR3nt: TGTGCCAGCAGCTGGGACACCATATATTTT

abundance: few
d_gene: -
v_gene: TRBV18
j_gene: TRBJ2-7
CDR3aa: CASSPYRGATGEGEQYF
CDR3nt: TGTGCCAGCTCACCCTACCGAGGAGCGACCGGTGAGGGCGAGCAGTACTTC

abundance: few
d_gene: -
v_gene: TRBV2
j_gene: TRBJ1-3
CDR3aa: CARTGQGNTIYF
CDR3nt: TGTGCCAGAACGGGACAAGGAAACACCATATATTTT

abundance: many
d_gene: -
v_gene: TRBV4-3
j_gene: TRBJ1-1
CDR3aa: CASSQGRQVNTEAFF
CDR3nt: TGCGCCAGCAGCCAAGGCAGACAGGTTAACACTGAAGCTTTCTTT

abundance: few
d_gene: -
v_gene: TRBV5-1
j_gene: TRBJ1-1
CDR3aa: CASSLSGPPNTEAFF
CDR3nt: TGCGCCAGCAGCTTGAGCGGACCGCCGAACACTGAAGCTTTCTTT

abundance: -
d_gene: -
v_gene: TRBV28
j_gene: TRBJ2-5
CDR3aa: CASRLIASRQETQYF
CDR3nt: TGTGCCAGCAGGCTGATCGCTAGCAGACAAGAGACCCAGTACTTC

abundance: -
d_gene: TRBD1
v_gene: TRBV5-6
j_gene: TRBJ2-4
CDR3aa: CASSGDSRKNIQYF
CDR3nt: TGTGCCAGCAGCGGGGACAGTAGAAAAAACATTCAGTACTTC

abundance: -
d_gene: -
v_gene: TRBV5-6
j_gene: TRBJ1-6
CDR3aa: CASSLEGQRYNSPLHF
CDR3nt: TGTGCCAGCAGCTTGGAAGGACAGCGATATAATTCACCCCTCCACTTT

abundance: -
d_gene: -
v_gene: TRBV20-1
j_gene: TRBJ2-3
CDR3aa: CSAARTLLSTDTQYF
CDR3nt: TGCAGTGCTGCACGGACACTCTTGAGCACAGATACGCAGTATTTT

abundance: few
d_gene: -
v_gene: TRBV15
j_gene: TRBJ2-1
CDR3aa: CATSRDLGRSEDEQFF
CDR3nt: TGTGCCACCAGCAGAGATTTAGGGAGGTCCGAGGATGAGCAGTTCTTC

abundance: many
d_gene: TRBD2
v_gene: TRBV20-1
j_gene: TRBJ2-7
CDR3aa: CSADIPLQREYTYEQYF
CDR3nt: TGCAGTGCTGACATCCCCCTACAGCGGGAGTACACCTACGAGCAGTACTTC

abundance: few
d_gene: -
v_gene: TRBV27
j_gene: TRBJ2-2
CDR3aa: CASSFGSAGELFF
CDR3nt: TGTGCCAGCAGTTTTGGTTCGGCCGGGGAGCTGTTTTTT

abundance: few
d_gene: TRBD1
v_gene: TRBV7-9
j_gene: TRBJ1-2
CDR3aa: CASRTGGDGYTF
CDR3nt: TGTGCCAGCAGGACAGGGGGCGATGGCTACACCTTC

abundance: few
d_gene: -
v_gene: TRBV9
j_gene: TRBJ2-1
CDR3aa: CASSVGNGAEQFF
CDR3nt: TGTGCCAGCAGCGTAGGGAATGGGGCTGAGCAGTTCTTC

abundance: few
d_gene: -
v_gene: TRBV6-6
j_gene: TRBJ2-5
CDR3aa: CASSSHDPKETQYF
CDR3nt: TGTGCCAGCAGTTCTCACGACCCAAAAGAGACCCAGTACTTC

abundance: many
d_gene: -
v_gene: TRBV7-2
j_gene: TRBJ2-1
CDR3aa: CASSFPSFGGEQFF
CDR3nt: TGTGCCAGCAGCTTTCCCAGCTTCGGGGGTGAGCAGTTCTTC

abundance: -
d_gene: -
v_gene: TRBV11-1
j_gene: TRBJ2-1
CDR3aa: CASTATRGSYNEQFF
CDR3nt: TGTGCCAGCACCGCGACTAGGGGGTCCTACAATGAGCAGTTCTTC

abundance: -
d_gene: -
v_gene: TRBV29-1
j_gene: TRBJ2-1
CDR3aa: CSASGSRHDEQFF
CDR3nt: TGCAGCGCTTCCGGGTCCCGTCACGATGAGCAGTTCTTC

abundance: many
d_gene: -
v_gene: TRBV20-1
j_gene: TRBJ2-1
CDR3aa: CSARSEGNEQFF
CDR3nt: TGCAGTGCTAGATCAGAGGGTAATGAGCAGTTCTTC